The 18 T cell receptor beta chains below were found in one sample sequenced in a study of beta chain features in type 1 diabetes. These TCRs are of unknown antigen specificity. Notes on the study in general: Moderate but significant shortening of TCRB CDR3s was recorded in all four CD4+ subsets from Type 1 diabetes patients.

Of the isolated RNA, all was reverse transcribed, and so the sequenced material was expressed TCRB transcripts. The table came from immunoSEQ multiplex PCR; TCRdb's copy has only in-frame clones and leaves some out. The sample lists a few hundred thousand clones, roughly 14% occurring once. The source material was naive CD4+ T cells from blood. These receptors were obtained from a woman aged 18-29 years with type 1 diabetes.

The chain links TRBV11-2 to TRBJ2-7; D possibly corresponds to TRBD1 (6 bases). The germline V gene encodes CDR1 SGHAT and CDR2 FQNNGV. With 3 bases removed from V and 2 bases from J, the gap between germline ends came to 11 bases. This CDR3 has 14 residues. In DNA, the CDR3 is TGTGCCAGCAGCTTTTCCCAGGGGACCTACGAGCAGTACTTC. Residues: CASSFSQGTYEQYF.

This clone came up once. This sequence joins TRBV19 and TRBJ2-1, with TRBD2 identical over 15 bases. V lost 0 bases, J lost 4 bases, and 7 bases stayed unmatched. Germline CDR1 LNHDA, CDR2 SQIVND (reference sequence). The CDR3 has 19 residues. CDR3: CASSIEGLAGGLRYNEQFF. As DNA, the CDR3 is TGTGCCAGTAGTATAGAAGGACTAGCGGGAGGGTTGCGGTACAATGAGCAGTTCTTC.

This clone was counted between two and nine times. This chain links TRBV7-9 with TRBJ2-5, with a tentative D call TRBD1 (6 bases). The V gene lost 5 bases and the J gene lost 7 bases, with 17 bases spanning the gap. The CDR3 consists of 14 residues. CDR1 is SEHNR and CDR2 is FQNEAQ in the germline V gene (reference sequence). The DNA of the CDR3 is TGTGCCAGCAGCCCCTACACAGGGTCGGGGACCCAGTACTTC. Its protein product is CASSPYTGSGTQYF.

This clone was seen only a few times. This chain links TRBV7-2 with TRBJ2-1; TRBD2 agrees at 7 bases. V shed 5 bases, J shed 4 bases, and the junction held 8 bases outside the gene matches. The CDR3 sequence is 15 residues long. Germline loops: CDR1 SGHTA, CDR2 FQGNSA. In DNA form, the CDR3 reads TGTGCCAGCAGCCCTGCGGGAGTCAGGTACAATGAGCAGTTCTTC. Translated, it gives CASSPAGVRYNEQFF.

This clone turned up a few times. This chain links TRBV7-2 with TRBJ2-5, with 9 bases aligning to TRBD1. The CDR3 spans 15 residues. With V trimmed by 5 bases and J by 5 bases, 9 bases remained unmatched. CDR1 and CDR2 from the germline V gene are SGHTA and FQGNSA. CDR3 DNA sequence: TGTGCCAGCAGCCAACCTAAAGGACAGGGGGAGACCCAGTACTTC. Its translation is CASSQPKGQGETQYF.

This clone occurred a few times. This sequence joins TRBV7-2 and TRBJ2-5; 9 bases agree with TRBD1. The CDR3 extends over 14 amino acids. Germline CDR1 and CDR2: SGHTA and FQGNSA. Trimming took 4 bases from V and 5 from J; bases not matched to a gene: 5. The CDR3 DNA follows: TGTGCCAGCAGCTCGGGACAGGGTGGGGAGACCCAGTACTTC. Translated: CASSSGQGGETQYF.

The sample holds a few counts of this clone. V usage is TRBV10-3 and J usage is TRBJ2-1, with TRBD1 identical over 7 bases. This CDR3 comprises 16 residues. After removal of 0 bases from V and 5 bases from J, the junction contained 7 bases not matched to a gene. Germline assignment: CDR1 ENHRY and CDR2 SYGVKD. The CDR3 spells CAISESNGQVHNEQFF. The CDR3 DNA follows: TGTGCCATCAGTGAGTCAAATGGACAGGTACACAATGAGCAGTTCTTC.

Here the CDR3 DNA reads TGTGCCTGGAGTTGGGACAGGGGGCCCCAGCATTTT. Translated: CAWSWDRGPQHF. The chain has TRBV30 and TRBJ1-5; the match to TRBD1 covers 10 bases. Germline assignment: CDR1 GTSNPN and CDR2 SVGIG (reference sequence). Germline trimming cut 2 bases from V and 9 bases from J; bases unmatched to any gene: 1. The length of the CDR3 is 12 residues.

This clone was found a few times. The V gene is TRBV7-9, the J gene TRBJ2-3; D not certain. This CDR3 spans 15 amino acids. V was trimmed by 5 bases and J by 3 bases, leaving 15 bases between them. Germline CDR1 reads SEHNR; CDR2 reads FQNEAQ (reference sequence). The CDR3 bases are TGTGCCAGCAGCCCGATGTGGCCGAATACAGATACGCAGTATTTT. It translates to CASSPMWPNTDTQYF.

This clone occurred a few times. The rearrangement uses TRBV7-9 and TRBJ2-1; the match to TRBD1 covers 7 bases. CDR3 length: 15 residues. From germline, CDR1 is SEHNR and CDR2 FQNEAQ (reference sequence). J gave up 5 bases and V 6 bases, and 10 bases lay outside the gene matches. The CDR3 loop reads CASSRDRATHNEQFF. DNA of the CDR3: TGTGCCAGCAGTCGCGACAGGGCGACGCACAATGAGCAGTTCTTC.

This clone was seen a few times. The V and J genes are TRBV7-2 and TRBJ2-6; 12 nucleotides agree with TRBD1. The length of the CDR3 is 18 residues. V gave up 3 bases and J gave up 2 bases; unmatched junction bases: 5. CDR1 is SGHTA and CDR2 is FQGNSA in the germline V gene. CDR3 in DNA: TGTGCCAGCAGCTTTTGGGGGACAGGGGGCGCTGGGGCCAACGTCCTGACTTTC. It translates to CASSFWGTGGAGANVLTF.

The V call is TRBV5-1, the J call TRBJ2-3; a possible D gene is TRBD1 (5 bases). V shed 1 base and J shed 3 bases, with 12 bases lying between them. The CDR3 consists of 15 residues. Germline V lookup: CDR1 SGHRS, CDR2 YFSETQ. The CDR3: CASSLREGETDTQYF. CDR3 DNA sequence: TGCGCCAGCAGCTTGCGAGAAGGGGAAACAGATACGCAGTATTTT.

In regard to this clone: This same CDR3 is encoded by further DNA sequences in the sample. The chain couples TRBV30 to TRBJ1-5, with D uncertain. CDR1 is GTSNPN, CDR2 SVGIG, per germline (reference sequence). The CDR3 loop spans 13 amino acids. Trimming removed 2 bases at V and 0 bases at J, with 5 bases between. CDR3 bases: TGTGCCTGGAGTACTTATAGCAATCAGCCCCAGCATTTT. Translation: CAWSTYSNQPQHF.

This sequence joins TRBV15 and TRBJ2-1; 7 positions match TRBD2. The length of the CDR3 is 17 residues. Germline V gene lookup returns CDR1 LNHNV and CDR2 YYDKDF (reference sequence). Trimming took 1 base from V and 10 from J; bases not matched to a gene: 16. Written as DNA, the CDR3 is TGTGCCACCAGCAGAGGAGGCGTTTGGCGGGAGACGGTAGAGCAGTTCTTC. Translated: CATSRGGVWRETVEQFF. The variable domain in full, completed from reference TRBV15 and TRBJ2-1, reads DAMVIQNPRYQVTQFGKPVTLSCSQTLNHNVMYWYQQKSSQAPKLLFHYYDKDFNNEADTPDNFQSRRPNTSFCFLDIRSPGLGDTAMYLCATSRGGVWRETVEQFFGPGTRLTVL.

This clone showed up just a few times. The CDR3 DNA reads TGTGCCAGCAGCTTAGCGAGGACGTCGGACAGGCCAGTTCGCAACTACGAGCAGTACGTC. It encodes CASSLARTSDRPVRNYEQYV. The chain couples TRBV7-7 to TRBJ2-7, with 7 positions matching TRBD1. Germline loops: CDR1 SSHAT, CDR2 FNYEAQ (reference sequence). The junction had 20 bases not matched to a gene; V was cut back by 0 bases and J by 3 bases. This CDR3 has 20 amino acids.

The chain links TRBV2 to TRBJ2-3; D is possibly TRBD2 (6 bases). V lost 7 bases to trimming and J lost 0 bases, with 8 bases between them. The CDR3 has 13 amino acids. Germline CDR1 and CDR2: SNHLY and FYNNEI. For the CDR3, the DNA is TGTGCCAGCACAAGCGGGAGCACAGATACGCAGTATTTT. Protein: CASTSGSTDTQYF.

The chain recombines TRBV7-9 with TRBJ2-1, with D possibly TRBD1 on 7 matching bases. The CDR3 covers 17 residues. Germline V gene lookup returns CDR1 SEHNR and CDR2 FQNEAQ (reference sequence). The ends were cut back, 5 bases at V and 3 bases at J, with 20 bases in the middle. CDR3: CASSPGGWASDYNEQFF. The CDR3 nucleotides read TGTGCCAGCAGCCCAGGGGGGTGGGCTAGCGACTACAATGAGCAGTTCTTC.

The gene calls are TRBV5-1 and TRBJ2-3, with 10 nucleotides matching TRBD1. CDR3 length equals 15 residues. Germline CDR1 reads SGHRS; CDR2 reads YFSETQ. The V and J ends lost 3 bases and 6 bases, in that order; junction bases with no gene match: 7. The CDR3 sequence is CASSSGQGVMDTQYF. Here the CDR3 DNA reads TGCGCCAGCAGCTCAGGACAGGGGGTTATGGATACGCAGTATTTT.